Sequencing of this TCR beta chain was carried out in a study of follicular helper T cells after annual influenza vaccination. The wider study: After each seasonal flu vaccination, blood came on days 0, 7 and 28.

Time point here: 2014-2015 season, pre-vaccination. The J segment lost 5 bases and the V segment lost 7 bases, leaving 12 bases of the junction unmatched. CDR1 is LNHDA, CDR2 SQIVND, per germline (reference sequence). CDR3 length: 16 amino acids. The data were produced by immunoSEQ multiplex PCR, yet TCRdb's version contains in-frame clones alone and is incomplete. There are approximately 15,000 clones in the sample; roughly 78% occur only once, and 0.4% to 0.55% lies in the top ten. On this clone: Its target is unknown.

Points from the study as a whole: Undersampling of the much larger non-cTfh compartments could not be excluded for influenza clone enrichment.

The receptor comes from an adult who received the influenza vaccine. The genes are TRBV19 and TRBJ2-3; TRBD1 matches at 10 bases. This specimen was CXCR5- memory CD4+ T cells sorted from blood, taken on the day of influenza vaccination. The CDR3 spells CASTLGQGVTGDTQYF. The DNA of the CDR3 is TGTGCCAGTACCTTAGGACAGGGGGTGACGGGAGATACGCAGTATTTT. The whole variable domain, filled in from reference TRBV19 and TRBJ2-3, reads DGGITQSPKYLFRKEGQNVTLSCEQNLNHDAMYWYRQDPGQGLRLIYYSQIVNDFQKGDIAEGYSVSREKKESFPLTVTSAQKNPTAFYLCASTLGQGVTGDTQYFGPGTRLTVL.